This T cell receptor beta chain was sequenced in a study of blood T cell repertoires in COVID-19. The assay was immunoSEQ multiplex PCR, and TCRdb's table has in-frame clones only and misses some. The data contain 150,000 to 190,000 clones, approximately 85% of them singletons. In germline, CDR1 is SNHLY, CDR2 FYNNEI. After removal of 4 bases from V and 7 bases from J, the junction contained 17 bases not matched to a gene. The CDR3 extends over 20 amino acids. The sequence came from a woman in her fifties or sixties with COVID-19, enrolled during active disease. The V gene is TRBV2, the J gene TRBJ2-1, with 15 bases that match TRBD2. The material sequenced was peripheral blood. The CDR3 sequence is CASSVDRPFGTSGRKNEQFF. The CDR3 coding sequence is TGTGCCAGCAGTGTTGACAGACCTTTTGGGACTAGCGGGAGGAAAAATGAGCAGTTCTTC.